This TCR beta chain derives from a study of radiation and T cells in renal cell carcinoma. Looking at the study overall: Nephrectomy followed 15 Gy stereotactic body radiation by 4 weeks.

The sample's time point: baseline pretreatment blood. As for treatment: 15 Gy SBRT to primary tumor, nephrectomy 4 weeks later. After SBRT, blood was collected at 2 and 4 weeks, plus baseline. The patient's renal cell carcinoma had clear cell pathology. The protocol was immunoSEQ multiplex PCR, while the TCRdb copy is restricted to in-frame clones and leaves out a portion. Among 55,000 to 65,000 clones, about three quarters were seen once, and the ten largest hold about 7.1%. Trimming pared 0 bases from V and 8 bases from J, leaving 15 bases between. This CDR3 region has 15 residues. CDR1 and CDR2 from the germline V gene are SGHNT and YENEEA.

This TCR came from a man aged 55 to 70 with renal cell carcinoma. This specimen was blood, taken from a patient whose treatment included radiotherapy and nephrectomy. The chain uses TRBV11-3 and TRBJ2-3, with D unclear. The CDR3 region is CASSLEGQRVGTQYF. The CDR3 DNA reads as TGTGCCAGCAGCTTAGAGGGCCAAAGGGTCGGTACGCAGTATTTT.